The 6 T cell receptor beta chains listed next were all sequenced from one sample in a study of identical twins. In TCRdb, the 5' RACE reads were re-called with MiXCR into one record per CDR3 protein. Seen here are approximately 1.8 million distinct CDR3 sequences, more than 30% observed once, and the top ten hold less than 0.35%. Sequenced sample: cord blood. These receptors all stem from a newborn girl in good health.

J is TRBJ2-5 and V is TRBV28; 7 positions agree with TRBD1. V was pared by 3 bases and J by 5 bases, with 6 bases of the junction left unmatched. Per the germline V gene, CDR1 is MDHEN and CDR2 is SYDVKM. This CDR3 contains 14 residues. The CDR3 sequence: CASSLGQPAETQYF. CDR3 in DNA: TGTGCCAGCAGTTTGGGACAGCCGGCGGAGACCCAGTACTTC.

CDR3 bases: TGTGCCAGCAGCCAAGAATACAGGGGCTACGAGCAGTACTTC. Translated: CASSQEYRGYEQYF. V gene TRBV4-2 combines with J gene TRBJ2-7; 7 bases match TRBD1. Looked up from germline, CDR1 is LGHNA and CDR2 is YNFKEQ. The V segment lost 0 bases and the J segment 3 bases; nucleotides outside the gene matches: 2. The CDR3 has 14 residues.

This clonotype was observed a few times. The chain employs TRBV10-3 and TRBJ2-7, with TRBD2 matching 7 bases. The V and J ends lost 4 bases and 1 base, in that order; junction bases with no gene match: 4. Germline V gives CDR1 ENHRY, CDR2 SYGVKD. The CDR3 sequence is 14 residues long. CDR3 loop: CAISGLLASYEQYF. In nucleotides, the CDR3 is TGTGCCATCAGTGGCCTACTAGCGTCCTACGAGCAGTACTTC.

There are a few counts of this clonotype. The gene calls are TRBV20-1 and TRBJ2-7; 7 nucleotides align to TRBD1. Unmatched junction bases numbered 8, after V lost 1 base and J lost 2 bases. The germline CDR1 and CDR2 sequences are DFQATT and SNEGSKA (reference sequence). The CDR3 has 15 amino acids. Here the CDR3 DNA reads TGCAGTGCTAGAGTAGCCAGGGGGACAACCTACGAGCAGTACTTC. Its translation is CSARVARGTTYEQYF.

V gene TRBV5-5 combines with J gene TRBJ1-1; D is unresolved. Deletions cut 2 bases from V and 0 bases from J, with 17 bases between. Germline CDR1 SGHKS, CDR2 YYEKEE (reference sequence). This CDR3 is 17 amino acids long. In DNA form, the CDR3 reads TGTGCCAGCAGCTTTCGACGGGTCGAACCTCTGAACACTGAAGCTTTCTTT. Amino acid sequence: CASSFRRVEPLNTEAFF. Looking up the rest from reference TRBV5-5 and TRBJ1-1 gives the full variable domain: DAGVTQSPTHLIKTRGQQVTLRCSPISGHKSVSWYQQVLGQGPQFIFQYYEKEERGRGNFPDRFSARQFPNYSSELNVNALLLGDSALYLCASSFRRVEPLNTEAFFGQGTRLTVV.

The chain employs TRBV19 and TRBJ2-1; D might be TRBD1 or TRBD2, each matching 5 bases. Trimming removed 5 bases at V and 15 bases at J, with 17 bases between. Germline CDR1 LNHDA, CDR2 SQIVND (reference sequence). The CDR3 is 12 amino acids. CDR3 sequence reads: CASSGLGALPFF. In DNA, the CDR3 is TGTGCCAGTAGTGGGCTCGGGGCACTACCGTTCTTC.